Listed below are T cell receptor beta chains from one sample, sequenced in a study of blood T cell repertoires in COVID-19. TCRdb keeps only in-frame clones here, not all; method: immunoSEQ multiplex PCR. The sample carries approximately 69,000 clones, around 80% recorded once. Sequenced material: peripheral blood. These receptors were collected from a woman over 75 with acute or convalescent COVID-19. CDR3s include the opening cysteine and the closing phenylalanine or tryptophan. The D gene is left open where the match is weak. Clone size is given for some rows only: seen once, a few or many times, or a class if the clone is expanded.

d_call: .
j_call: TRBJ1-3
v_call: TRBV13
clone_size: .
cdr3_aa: CASSLGAYGNTIYF
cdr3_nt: TGTGCCAGCAGCTTAGGCGCGTACGGAAACACCATATATTTT

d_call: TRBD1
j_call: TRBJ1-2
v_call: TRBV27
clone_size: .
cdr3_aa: CASSDPGQGTGYGYTF
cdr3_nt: TGTGCCAGCAGTGACCCGGGACAGGGTACCGGCTATGGCTACACCTTC

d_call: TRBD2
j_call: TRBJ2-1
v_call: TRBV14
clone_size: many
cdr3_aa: CASSHRSPAAGRYYNEQFF
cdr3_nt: TGTGCCAGCAGCCATCGATCCCCCGCAGCGGGACGATACTACAATGAGCAGTTCTTC

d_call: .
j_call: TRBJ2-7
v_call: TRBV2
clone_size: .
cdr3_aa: CASSETPIYEQYF
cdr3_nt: TGTGCCAGCAGTGAAACTCCCATCTACGAGCAGTACTTC

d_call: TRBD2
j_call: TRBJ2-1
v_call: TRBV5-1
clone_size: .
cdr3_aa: CASSLGLAGIDEQFF
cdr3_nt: TGCGCCAGCAGCCTCGGACTAGCGGGAATAGATGAGCAGTTCTTC

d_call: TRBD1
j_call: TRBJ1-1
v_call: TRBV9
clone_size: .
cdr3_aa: CASSVGAQGVTEAFF
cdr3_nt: TGTGCCAGCAGCGTGGGCGCACAGGGGGTCACTGAAGCTTTCTTT

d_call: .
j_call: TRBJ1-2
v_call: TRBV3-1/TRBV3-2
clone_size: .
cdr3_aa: CASSQETPYYGYTF
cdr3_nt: TGTGCCAGCAGCCAAGAGACACCCTACTATGGCTACACCTTC

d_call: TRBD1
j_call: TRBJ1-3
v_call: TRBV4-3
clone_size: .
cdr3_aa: CASSNTGTGGTIYF
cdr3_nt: TGCGCCAGCAGCAACACCGGGACAGGGGGTACCATATATTTT

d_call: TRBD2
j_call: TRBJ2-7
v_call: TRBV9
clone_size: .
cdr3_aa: CASSARTSALYEQYF
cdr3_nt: TGTGCCAGCAGCGCCCGGACTAGCGCTTTGTACGAGCAGTACTTC

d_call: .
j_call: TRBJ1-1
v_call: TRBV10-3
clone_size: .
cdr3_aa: CAISESIGGTEAFF
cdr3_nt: TGTGCCATCAGTGAGTCGATCGGGGGAACTGAAGCTTTCTTT

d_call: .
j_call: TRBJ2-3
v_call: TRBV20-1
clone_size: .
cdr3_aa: CSAPRADTQYF
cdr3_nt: TGCAGTGCTCCCCGCGCAGATACGCAGTATTTT

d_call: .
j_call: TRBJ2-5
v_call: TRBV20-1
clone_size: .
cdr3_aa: CSAPSETQYF
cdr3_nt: TGCAGTGCTCCGTCGGAGACCCAGTACTTC

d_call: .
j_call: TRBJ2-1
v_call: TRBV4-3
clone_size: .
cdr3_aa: CASSQDGLVGNEQFF
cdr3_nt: TGCGCCAGCAGCCAAGATGGTCTAGTGGGCAATGAGCAGTTCTTC

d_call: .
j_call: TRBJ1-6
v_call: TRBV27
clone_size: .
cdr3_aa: CASSLLGGYSYNSPLHF
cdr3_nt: TGTGCCAGCAGTTTACTTGGCGGATACTCCTATAATTCACCCCTCCACTTT

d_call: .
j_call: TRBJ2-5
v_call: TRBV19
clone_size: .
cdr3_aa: CASNNGGVVEETQYF
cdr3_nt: TGTGCCAGTAACAACGGAGGGGTGGTCGAAGAGACCCAGTACTTC

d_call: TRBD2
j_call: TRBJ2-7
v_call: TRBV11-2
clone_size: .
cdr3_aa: CASSSPQGLPGNEQYF
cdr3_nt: TGTGCCAGCAGCTCCCCCCAGGGACTACCGGGTAACGAGCAGTACTTC

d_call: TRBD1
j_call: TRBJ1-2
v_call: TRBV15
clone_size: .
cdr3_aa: CATSSRQGDYGYTF
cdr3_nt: TGTGCCACCAGCAGTCGACAGGGGGACTATGGCTACACCTTC

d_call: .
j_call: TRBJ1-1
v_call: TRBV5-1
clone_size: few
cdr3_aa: CASSAGGSDTEAFF
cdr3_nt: TGCGCCAGCTCGGCGGGGGGTAGTGACACTGAAGCTTTCTTT

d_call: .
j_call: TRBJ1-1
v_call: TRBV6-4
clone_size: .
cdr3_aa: CASSVGPTRRDTEAFF
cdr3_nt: TGTGCCAGCAGTGTAGGGCCGACCCGGAGGGACACTGAAGCTTTCTTT

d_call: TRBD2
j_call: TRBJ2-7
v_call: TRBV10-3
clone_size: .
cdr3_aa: CAISEASGTYEQYF
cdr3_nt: TGTGCCATCAGTGAGGCTAGCGGGACCTACGAGCAGTACTTC

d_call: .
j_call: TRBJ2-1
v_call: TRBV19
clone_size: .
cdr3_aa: CASSLEGLGSYNEQFF
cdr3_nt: TGTGCCAGTAGTTTGGAGGGCCTCGGGTCCTACAATGAGCAGTTCTTC

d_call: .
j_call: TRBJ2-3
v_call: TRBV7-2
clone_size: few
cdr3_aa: CASSLAGANADTQYF
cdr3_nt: TGTGCCAGCAGCTTAGCGGGAGCTAACGCAGATACGCAGTATTTT

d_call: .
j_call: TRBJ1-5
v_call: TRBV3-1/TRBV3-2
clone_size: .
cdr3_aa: CASSLSGGGGQPQHF
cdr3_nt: TGTGCCAGCAGCCTTAGTGGGGGGGGCGGTCAGCCCCAGCATTTT

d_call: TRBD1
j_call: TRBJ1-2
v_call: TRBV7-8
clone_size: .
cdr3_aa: CASSLGGQGAYGYTF
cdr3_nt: TGTGCCAGCAGCTTAGGTGGACAGGGTGCCTATGGCTACACCTTC

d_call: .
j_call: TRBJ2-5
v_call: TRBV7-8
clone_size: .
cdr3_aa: CASSPSGDSLDRETQYF
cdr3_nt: TGTGCCAGCAGCCCCTCCGGGGACTCCCTTGATCGGGAGACCCAGTACTTC

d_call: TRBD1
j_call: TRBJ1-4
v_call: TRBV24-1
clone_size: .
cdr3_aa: CATSGTGGPNEKLFF
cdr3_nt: TGTGCCACCAGCGGGACAGGGGGCCCTAATGAAAAACTGTTTTTT

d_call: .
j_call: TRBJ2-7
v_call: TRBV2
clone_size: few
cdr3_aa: CASSVFQTYEQYF
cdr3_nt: TGTGCCAGCAGTGTGTTCCAAACCTACGAGCAGTACTTC

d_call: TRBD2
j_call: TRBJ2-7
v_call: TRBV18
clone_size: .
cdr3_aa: CASSPPGLAASYEQYF
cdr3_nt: TGTGCCAGCTCACCACCGGGACTAGCGGCCTCCTACGAGCAGTACTTC

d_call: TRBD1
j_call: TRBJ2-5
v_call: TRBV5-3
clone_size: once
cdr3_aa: CARSSDREGTQYF
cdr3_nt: TGTGCCAGAAGCTCGGACAGGGAAGGGACCCAGTACTTC

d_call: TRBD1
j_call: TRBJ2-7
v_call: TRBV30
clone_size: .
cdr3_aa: CAWSPPGTGAPYEQYF
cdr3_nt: TGTGCCTGGAGTCCCCCCGGGACAGGGGCCCCCTACGAGCAGTACTTC

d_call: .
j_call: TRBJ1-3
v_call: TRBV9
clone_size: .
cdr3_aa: CASSVGAGISGNTIYF
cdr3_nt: TGTGCCAGCAGCGTAGGGGCAGGGATCTCTGGAAACACCATATATTTT

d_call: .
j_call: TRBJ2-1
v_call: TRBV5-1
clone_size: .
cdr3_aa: CASSTQPGSSNEQFF
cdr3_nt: TGCGCCAGCAGCACCCAGCCCGGGAGCAGCAATGAGCAGTTCTTC

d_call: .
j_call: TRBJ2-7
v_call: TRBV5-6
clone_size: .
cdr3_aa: CASRVQQNEQYF
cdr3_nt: TGTGCCAGCAGGGTACAGCAGAACGAGCAGTACTTC

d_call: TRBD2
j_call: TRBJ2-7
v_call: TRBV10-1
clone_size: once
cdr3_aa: CASTPMGLAYEQYF
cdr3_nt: TGCGCCAGCACCCCCATGGGACTAGCCTACGAGCAGTACTTC

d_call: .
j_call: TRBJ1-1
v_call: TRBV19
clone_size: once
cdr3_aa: CASSQGQTSRTEAFF
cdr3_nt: TGTGCCAGTAGCCAAGGACAGACCTCACGCACTGAAGCTTTCTTT

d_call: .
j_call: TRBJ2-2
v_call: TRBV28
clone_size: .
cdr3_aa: CASSLSGGELFF
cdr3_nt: TGTGCCAGCAGTTTATCAGGCGGGGAGCTGTTTTTT

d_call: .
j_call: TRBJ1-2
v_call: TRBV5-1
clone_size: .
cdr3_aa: CASSRGTDSYGYTF
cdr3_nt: TGCGCCAGCAGCCGGGGGACGGACTCCTATGGCTACACCTTC

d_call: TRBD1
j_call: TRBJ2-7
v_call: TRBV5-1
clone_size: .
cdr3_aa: CASSWDRAYEQYF
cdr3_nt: TGCGCCAGCAGCTGGGACAGAGCCTACGAGCAGTACTTC

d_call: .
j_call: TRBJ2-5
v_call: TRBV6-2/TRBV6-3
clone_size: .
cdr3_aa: CASSGRGQETQYF
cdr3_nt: TGTGCCAGCAGCGGGAGAGGACAAGAGACCCAGTACTTC

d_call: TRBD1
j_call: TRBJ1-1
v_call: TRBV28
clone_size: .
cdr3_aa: CASSIDRGAFF
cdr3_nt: TGTGCCAGCAGCATTGACAGGGGAGCTTTCTTT

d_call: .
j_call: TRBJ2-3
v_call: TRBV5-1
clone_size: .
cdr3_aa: CASSDGTPSTDTQYF
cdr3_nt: TGCGCCAGCAGCGACGGGACACCCAGCACAGATACGCAGTATTTT

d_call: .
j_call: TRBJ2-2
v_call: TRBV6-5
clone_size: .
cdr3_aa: CASRPSGGNTGELFF
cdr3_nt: TGTGCCAGCAGACCCTCTGGCGGGAACACCGGGGAGCTGTTTTTT

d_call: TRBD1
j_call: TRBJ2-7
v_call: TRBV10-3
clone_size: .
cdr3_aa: CAILAQGPLYYEQYF
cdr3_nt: TGTGCCATCCTGGCACAGGGGCCGTTGTACTACGAGCAGTACTTC

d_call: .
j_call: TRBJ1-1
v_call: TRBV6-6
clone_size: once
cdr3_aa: CASTMNTEAFF
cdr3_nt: TGTGCCAGCACAATGAACACTGAAGCTTTCTTT

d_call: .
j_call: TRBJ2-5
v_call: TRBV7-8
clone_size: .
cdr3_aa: CASSQPPGETQYF
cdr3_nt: TGTGCCAGCAGCCAACCACCCGGAGAGACCCAGTACTTC

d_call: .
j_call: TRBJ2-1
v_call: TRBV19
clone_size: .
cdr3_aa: CASSMSLVGEQFF
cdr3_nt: TGTGCCAGTAGTATGTCACTAGTTGGTGAGCAGTTCTTC

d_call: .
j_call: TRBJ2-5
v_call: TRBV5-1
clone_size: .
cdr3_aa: CASSPLHLASRETQYF
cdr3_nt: TGCGCCAGCAGCCCTCTCCATCTGGCTAGCCGAGAGACCCAGTACTTC

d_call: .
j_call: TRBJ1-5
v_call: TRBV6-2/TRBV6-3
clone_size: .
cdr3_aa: CASSSTGIGNQPQHF
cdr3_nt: TGTGCCAGCAGTTCTACAGGGATAGGCAATCAGCCCCAGCATTTT

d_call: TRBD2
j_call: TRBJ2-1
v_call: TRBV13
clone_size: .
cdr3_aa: CASSLGVSGRNEQFF
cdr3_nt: TGTGCCAGCAGCTTAGGGGTTAGCGGGAGAAATGAGCAGTTCTTC

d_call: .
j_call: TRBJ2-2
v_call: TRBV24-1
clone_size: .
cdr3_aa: CATSAMAGVATGELFF
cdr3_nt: TGTGCCACCAGTGCAATGGCAGGGGTGGCCACCGGGGAGCTGTTTTTT

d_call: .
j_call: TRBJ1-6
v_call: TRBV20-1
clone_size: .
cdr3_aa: CSVSQNSPLHF
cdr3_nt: TGCAGTGTCTCTCAGAATTCACCCCTCCACTTT

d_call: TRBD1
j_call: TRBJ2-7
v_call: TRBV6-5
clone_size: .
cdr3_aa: CASSRTGTGAYEQYF
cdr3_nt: TGTGCCAGCAGCCGAACCGGGACAGGGGCCTACGAGCAGTACTTC